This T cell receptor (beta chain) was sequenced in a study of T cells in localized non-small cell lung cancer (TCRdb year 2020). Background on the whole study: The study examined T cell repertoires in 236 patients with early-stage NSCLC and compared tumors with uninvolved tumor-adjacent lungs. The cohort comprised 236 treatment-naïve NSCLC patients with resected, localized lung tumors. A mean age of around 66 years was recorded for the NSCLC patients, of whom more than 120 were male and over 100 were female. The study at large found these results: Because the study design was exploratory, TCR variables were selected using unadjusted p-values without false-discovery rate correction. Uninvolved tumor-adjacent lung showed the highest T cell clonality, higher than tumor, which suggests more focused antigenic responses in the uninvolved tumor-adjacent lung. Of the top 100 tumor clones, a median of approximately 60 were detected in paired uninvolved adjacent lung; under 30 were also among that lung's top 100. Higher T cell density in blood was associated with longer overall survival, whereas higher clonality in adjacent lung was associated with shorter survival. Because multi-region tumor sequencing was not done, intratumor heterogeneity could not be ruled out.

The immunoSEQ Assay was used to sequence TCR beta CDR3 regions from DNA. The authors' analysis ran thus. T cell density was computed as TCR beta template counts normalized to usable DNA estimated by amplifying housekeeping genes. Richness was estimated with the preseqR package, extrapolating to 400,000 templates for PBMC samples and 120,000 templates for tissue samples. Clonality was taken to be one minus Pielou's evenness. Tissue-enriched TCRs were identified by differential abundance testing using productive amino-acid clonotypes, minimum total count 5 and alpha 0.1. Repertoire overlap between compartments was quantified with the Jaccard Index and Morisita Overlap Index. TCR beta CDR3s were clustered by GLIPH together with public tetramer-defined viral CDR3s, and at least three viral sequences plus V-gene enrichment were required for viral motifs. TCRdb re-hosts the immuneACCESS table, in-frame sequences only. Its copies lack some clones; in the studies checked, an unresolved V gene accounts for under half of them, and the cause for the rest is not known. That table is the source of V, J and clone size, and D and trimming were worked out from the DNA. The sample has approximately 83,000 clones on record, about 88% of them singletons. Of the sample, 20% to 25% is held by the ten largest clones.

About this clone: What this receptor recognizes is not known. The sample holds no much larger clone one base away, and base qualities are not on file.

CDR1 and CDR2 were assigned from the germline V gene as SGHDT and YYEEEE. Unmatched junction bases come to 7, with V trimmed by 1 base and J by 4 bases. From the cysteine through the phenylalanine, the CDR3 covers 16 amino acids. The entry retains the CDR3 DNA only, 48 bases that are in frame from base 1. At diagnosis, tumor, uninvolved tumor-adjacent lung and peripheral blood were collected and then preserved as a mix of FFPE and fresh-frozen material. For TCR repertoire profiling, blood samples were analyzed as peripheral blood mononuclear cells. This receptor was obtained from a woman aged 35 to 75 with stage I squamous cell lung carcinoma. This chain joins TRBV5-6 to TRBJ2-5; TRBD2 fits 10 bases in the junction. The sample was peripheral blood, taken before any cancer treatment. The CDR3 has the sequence CASSLYLAGVTETQYF. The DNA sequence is TGTGCCAGCAGCTTGTACCTAGCGGGGGTCACAGAGACCCAGTACTTC.